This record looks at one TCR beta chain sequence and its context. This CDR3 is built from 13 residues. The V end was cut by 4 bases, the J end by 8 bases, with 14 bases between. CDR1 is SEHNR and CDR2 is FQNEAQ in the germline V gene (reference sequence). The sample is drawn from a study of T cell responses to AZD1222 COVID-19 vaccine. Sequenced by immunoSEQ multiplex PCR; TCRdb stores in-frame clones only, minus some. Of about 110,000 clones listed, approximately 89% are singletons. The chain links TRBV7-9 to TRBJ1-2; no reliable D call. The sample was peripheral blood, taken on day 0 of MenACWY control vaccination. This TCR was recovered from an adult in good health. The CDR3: CASSSLFAQGYTF. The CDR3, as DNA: TGTGCCAGCAGCTCTTTATTTGCCCAAGGCTACACCTTC.